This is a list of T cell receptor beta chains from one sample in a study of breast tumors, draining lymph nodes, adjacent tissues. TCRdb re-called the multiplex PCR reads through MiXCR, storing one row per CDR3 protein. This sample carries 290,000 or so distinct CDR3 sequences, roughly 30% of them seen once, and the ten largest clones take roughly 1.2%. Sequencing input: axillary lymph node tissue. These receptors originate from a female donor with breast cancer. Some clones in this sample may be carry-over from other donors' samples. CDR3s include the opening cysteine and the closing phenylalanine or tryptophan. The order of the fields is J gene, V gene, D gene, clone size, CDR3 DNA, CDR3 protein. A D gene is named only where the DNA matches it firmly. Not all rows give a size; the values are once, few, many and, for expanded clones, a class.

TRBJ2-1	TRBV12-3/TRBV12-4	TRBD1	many	TGTGCCAGCAGTTTAGGGGGACAGGGGAGCGATGAGCAGTTCTTC	CASSLGGQGSDEQFF
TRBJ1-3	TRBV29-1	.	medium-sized	TGCAGCGCCCACGGGGGGATAAACGGAAACACCATATATTTT	CSAHGGINGNTIYF
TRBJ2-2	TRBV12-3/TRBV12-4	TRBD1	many	TGTGCCAGCAGTCCCGGGACAGGGGTAGGTCCCGGGGAGCTGTTTTTT	CASSPGTGVGPGELFF
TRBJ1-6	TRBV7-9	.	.	TGTGCCAGCAGCTTAGCGCGGCAGGGAGAGGCACCCCTCCACTTT	CASSLARQGEAPLHF
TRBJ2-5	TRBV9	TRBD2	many	TGTGCCAGCAGCGTAGGACTAGCGGGAGGGCCCCAGGAAGAGACCCAGTACTTC	CASSVGLAGGPQEETQYF
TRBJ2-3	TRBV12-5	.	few	TGTGTTAGTGGAACGGGTCCCACAGATACGCAGTATTTT	CVSGTGPTDTQYF
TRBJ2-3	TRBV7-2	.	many	TGTGCCAGCAGCTTAGAAGGGGCACCCTTTCGCACAGATACGCAGTATTTT	CASSLEGAPFRTDTQYF
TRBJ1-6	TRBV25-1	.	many	TGTGCCAGCAGTGACCAAGCTTATAATTCACCCCTCCACTTT	CASSDQAYNSPLHF
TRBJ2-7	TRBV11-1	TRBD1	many	TGTGCCAGCAGCAGAAACAGGGGATCCTACGAGCAGTACTTC	CASSRNRGSYEQYF
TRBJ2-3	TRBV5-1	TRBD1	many	TGCGCCAGCAGCCTCGGACAGGGGGAGGATACGCAGTATTTT	CASSLGQGEDTQYF
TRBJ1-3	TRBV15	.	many	TGTGCCACCAGCCGCTCTGGAAACACCATATATTTT	CATSRSGNTIYF
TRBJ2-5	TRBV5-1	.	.	TGCGCCAGCAGCCGGGGGCCGGGGGCAGCAGGAGAGACCCAGTACTTC	CASSRGPGAAGETQYF
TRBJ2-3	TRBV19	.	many	TGTGCCAGTAGCACAACTTGGTCTGATACGCAGTATTTT	CASSTTWSDTQYF
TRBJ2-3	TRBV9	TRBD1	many	TGTGCCAGCAGCGTGGGGGGAGGACAGGGGGCGGCTTCCACAGATACGCAGTATTTT	CASSVGGGQGAASTDTQYF
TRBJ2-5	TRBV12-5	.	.	TGTGCTAGTGGTTTGTGGTCGCAGGGGGGGGAGACCCAGTACTTC	CASGLWSQGGETQYF
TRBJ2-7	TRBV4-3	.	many	TGCGCCAGCAGCCAAGAGGCGGGGCCAAACGAGCAGTACTTC	CASSQEAGPNEQYF
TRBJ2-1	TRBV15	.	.	TGTGCCACCAGCAGAGATCTAGGAGACGAGGAGGGTGAGCAGTTCTTC	CATSRDLGDEEGEQFF
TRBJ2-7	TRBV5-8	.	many	TGTGCCAGCAGCTTGGTTATAAGCGAGCAGTACTTC	CASSLVISEQYF
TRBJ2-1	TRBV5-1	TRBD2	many	TGCGCCAGCAGCACCCTGACTAGCGGGAGACTTTCCTACAATGAGCAGTTCTTC	CASSTLTSGRLSYNEQFF
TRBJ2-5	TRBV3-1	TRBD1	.	TGTGCCAGCAGCCTAGGGACAGGGTTTGTGGAGACCCAGTACTTC	CASSLGTGFVETQYF
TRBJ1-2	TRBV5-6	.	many	TGTGCCAGCAGCCGCGGAGGGACCGCCTCCTACTATGGCTACACCTTC	CASSRGGTASYYGYTF
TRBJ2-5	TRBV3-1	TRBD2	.	TGTGCCAGCAGCCCCAACCCGGGACTAGCGGGAGAGACCCAGTACTTC	CASSPNPGLAGETQYF
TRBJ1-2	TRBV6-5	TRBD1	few	TGTGCCAGCACAAAACTAAAAGCTTGGGGACAGGGGGCATTTGGCTATGGCTACACCTTC	CASTKLKAWGQGAFGYGYTF
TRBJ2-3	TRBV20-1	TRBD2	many	TGCAGTGCTCAATCGACTAGCGGGAGCGCGGTAGATACGCAGTATTTT	CSAQSTSGSAVDTQYF
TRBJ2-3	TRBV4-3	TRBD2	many	TGCGCCAGCAGCCTCCGCCGACTAGCGGGAGTAGATACGCAGTATTTT	CASSLRRLAGVDTQYF
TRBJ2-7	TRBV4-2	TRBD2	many	TGTGCCAGCAGCTACCGTAGCGGGAGCTCCTACGAGCAGTACTTC	CASSYRSGSSYEQYF
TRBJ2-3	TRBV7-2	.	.	TGTGCCAGCAGCTCCAGACGTACGGCTACGCAGTATTTT	CASSSRRTATQYF
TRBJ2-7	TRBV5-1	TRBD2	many	TGCGCCAGCAGCTTCACGGGAGGGCTCTACGAGCAGTACTTC	CASSFTGGLYEQYF
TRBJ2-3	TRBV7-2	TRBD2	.	TGTGCCAGCGCTAATAGCGGGAGGGCTTCAGATACGCAGTATTTT	CASANSGRASDTQYF
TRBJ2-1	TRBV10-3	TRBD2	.	TGTGCCATCAGGGGGACTAGCGGGAGACATGCCTACAATGAGCAGTTCTTC	CAIRGTSGRHAYNEQFF
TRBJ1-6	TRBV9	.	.	TGTGCCTGGGGGAACCGGGCGTATTCACCCCTCCACTTT	CAWGNRAYSPLHF
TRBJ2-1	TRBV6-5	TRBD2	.	TGTGCCAGCAGTCAACCCGGGACTAGTTTCGGGAATGAGCAGTTCTTC	CASSQPGTSFGNEQFF
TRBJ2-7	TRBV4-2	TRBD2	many	TGTGCCAGCAGCCAAGGCGGGGGTTCCGAGCAGTACTTC	CASSQGGGSEQYF
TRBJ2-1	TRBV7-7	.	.	TGTGCTAACCCCGACGGCCAGCAGTTCTTC	CANPDGQQFF